This T cell receptor beta chain derives from a study of blood T cell repertoires in COVID-19. About the study: PBMCs, B-cell-depleted T cells, or T cells were the source of the cDNA or gDNA that made up the material.

CDR1 GTSNPN and CDR2 SVGIG come from the germline V gene (reference sequence). V was cut by 7 bases and J by 4 bases, with 13 bases left in between. This CDR3 is built from 12 residues. Using immunoSEQ multiplex PCR, the repertoire was profiled, and TCRdb retains in-frame clones only, with some absent. The table shows 250,000 to 350,000 clones, with about 89% occurring only once. The sequence was obtained from a woman in her fifties or sixties with acute or convalescent COVID-19. Sequenced: peripheral blood. The V call is TRBV30, the J call TRBJ1-1, with a possible D match to TRBD1 (5 bases). CDR3: CASARGLTEAFF. CDR3 in DNA: TGTGCCTCCGCTAGGGGCCTCACTGAAGCTTTCTTT.